This is a list of T cell receptor beta chains from one sample in a study of vaccination and CD4 T cells after COVID-19. TCRdb called the PCR reads again in MiXCR, with one record for every CDR3 protein. The sample includes about 20,000 distinct CDR3 sequences, roughly 50% of them seen just once. Sample: CD4+ T cells from blood, taken before SARS-CoV-2 vaccination. Every receptor here comes from a human donor who had recovered from COVID-19. CDR3s include the opening cysteine and the closing phenylalanine or tryptophan. D genes are given only for firm matches. The listing skips clone size in some rows; elsewhere it reads once, few, many or a size class.

V gene	D gene	J gene	clone size	CDR3 DNA	CDR3 protein
TRBV6-2/TRBV6-3	.	TRBJ2-3	.	TGTGTCAGCAGTTACTCGAGTACGGGAAGGAGTCAAGATACGCAGTATTTT	CVSSYSSTGRSQDTQYF
TRBV18	TRBD2	TRBJ2-7	.	TGTGCCAGCTCACCGTCGCGGGAGGCCCCCTACGAGCAGTACTTC	CASSPSREAPYEQYF
TRBV24-1	.	TRBJ2-5	.	TGTGCCACCAGTGATCCCGCCGGGTACCAAGAGACCCAGTACTTC	CATSDPAGYQETQYF
TRBV7-2	TRBD1	TRBJ2-5	.	TGTGCCAGCAGCTCCCGACAGGGGGTTCGCGAGACCCAGTACTTC	CASSSRQGVRETQYF
TRBV7-3	TRBD2	TRBJ2-1	.	TGTGCCAGCAGCTCAGCTAGCGGGGGCTCCTACAATGAGCAGTTCTTC	CASSSASGGSYNEQFF
TRBV7-9	.	TRBJ1-2	few	TGTGCCAGCAGCCGGGGACCGGATGGCTACACCTTC	CASSRGPDGYTF
TRBV6-5	.	TRBJ2-3	.	TGTGCCAGCAGTTACTCCGGGGGGCCCACAGATACGCAGTATTTT	CASSYSGGPTDTQYF
TRBV19	.	TRBJ2-2	.	TGTGCCAGTAGTTCCCCCCGATCAGAGCTGTTTTTT	CASSSPRSELFF
TRBV21-1	.	TRBJ2-7	.	TGTGCCAGCAGCGGCAAACAGGGGGCCCCTATGGTAGCGGATAACTACGAGCAGTACTTC	CASSGKQGAPMVADNYEQYF
TRBV20-1	.	TRBJ2-5	.	TGCGGGGGAGTTCGTTCAGAGACCCAGTACTTC	CGGVRSETQYF
TRBV20-1	TRBD1	TRBJ2-7	.	TGCAGTGCTAGTGGGACAGGGAGGATGATCGACTACGAGCAGTACTTC	CSASGTGRMIDYEQYF
TRBV20-1	TRBD2	TRBJ2-1	.	TGCAGTGCTAAGTTTAGCGGGAGATTATACAATGAGCAGTTCTTC	CSAKFSGRLYNEQFF
TRBV20-1	.	TRBJ2-5	.	TGCAGTGCTAGAGCGCCGGACGAGACCCAGTACTTC	CSARAPDETQYF
TRBV6-5	TRBD1	TRBJ2-5	.	TGTGCCAGCAGTTACGCGGACAGGGGTGAGACCCAGTACTTC	CASSYADRGETQYF
TRBV7-9	.	TRBJ2-1	.	TGTGCCAGCAGCTTGACGGGATCCTACAATGAGCAGTTCTTC	CASSLTGSYNEQFF
TRBV19	.	TRBJ2-5	.	TGTGCCAGTAGACCAGGGGCACTAACCTATCAAGAGACCCAGTACTTC	CASRPGALTYQETQYF
TRBV7-3	.	TRBJ2-3	.	TGTGCCAGCAGCCGAACGGGTAGCACAGATACGCAGTATTTT	CASSRTGSTDTQYF
TRBV18	.	TRBJ1-6	.	TGTGCCAGCTCACCACTAGGGACCAGCTCCTATAATTCACCCCTCCACTTT	CASSPLGTSSYNSPLHF
TRBV7-8	.	TRBJ2-7	.	TGTGCCAGCAGCTTAGCGCGCCACTCCTACGAGCAGTACTTC	CASSLARHSYEQYF
TRBV27	.	TRBJ1-2	.	TGTGCCAGCAGCCCCGGGACGGCCCAAACCTATGGCTACACCTTC	CASSPGTAQTYGYTF
TRBV10-1	.	TRBJ2-3	.	TGCGCCAGCAGTGATAATTTGGGGTCCCGCACAGATACGCAGTATTTT	CASSDNLGSRTDTQYF
TRBV20-1	.	TRBJ1-1	few	TGCAGTGCTACACCAACAGGCGGCACTGAAGCTTTCTTT	CSATPTGGTEAFF
TRBV7-9	TRBD1	TRBJ2-7	.	TGTGCCAGCAGCTTAGCGCCCGGGACAGGGGGCTCCGAGCAGTACTTC	CASSLAPGTGGSEQYF
TRBV21-1	.	TRBJ1-4	.	TGTGCCAGCAGCTTAGGACAGGGATTTGAAAAACTGTTTTTT	CASSLGQGFEKLFF
TRBV11-3	.	TRBJ2-1	few	TGTGCCAGCAGCTTAGGTCAGGGCTTGTACAATGAGCAGTTCTTC	CASSLGQGLYNEQFF
TRBV27	TRBD1	TRBJ1-2	.	TGTGCCAGCAGTTTATTTTTAGGGGGCCGACTCTATGGCTACACCTTC	CASSLFLGGRLYGYTF
TRBV5-1	TRBD1	TRBJ1-2	.	TGCGCCAGCAGCTCATTCAGGGGGGGCCGTAACTCTAACTATGGCTACACCTTC	CASSSFRGGRNSNYGYTF
TRBV19	.	TRBJ2-5	.	TGTGCCAGTAGTACGGGTCCTAATAGAGAGACCCAGTACTTC	CASSTGPNRETQYF
TRBV2	TRBD1	TRBJ2-2	.	TGTGCCAGCAGCCCCGAGGGGGACAGGGAACGGGGCGGGGAGCTGTTTTTT	CASSPEGDRERGGELFF
TRBV6-1	TRBD1	TRBJ1-5	.	TGTGCCAGCAGGGAACGGGGACAGGGAGGCCAGCCCCAGCATTTT	CASRERGQGGQPQHF
TRBV12-3/TRBV12-4	.	TRBJ1-2	.	TGTGCCAGCAGTTTGGTGAGCAACCTTGGCTACACCTTC	CASSLVSNLGYTF
TRBV7-3	.	TRBJ2-7	.	TGTGCCAGCAGCTTTGCCGACTCCTACGAGCAGTACTTC	CASSFADSYEQYF
TRBV4-2	.	TRBJ2-3	.	TGTGCCAGCAGCCAAGGACCGTTGCGCACAGATACGCAGTATTTT	CASSQGPLRTDTQYF
TRBV6-1	.	TRBJ1-5	few	TGTGCCAGCAGACGCGGGAAGACAGAGGGTCAGCCCCAGCATTTT	CASRRGKTEGQPQHF
TRBV28	.	TRBJ1-1	.	TGTGCCAGCAGTTTACCTGGGATGAACACTGAAGCTTTCTTT	CASSLPGMNTEAFF
TRBV20-1	TRBD2	TRBJ2-3	.	TGCAGTGCTAAAGCCGGGCGGGAGGGCCGCACAGATACGCAGTATTTT	CSAKAGREGRTDTQYF
TRBV21-1	.	TRBJ1-1	.	TGTGCCAGCAGCAAAGATTACAGATTTTTGAACACTGAAGCTTTCTTT	CASSKDYRFLNTEAFF
TRBV2	.	TRBJ2-7	.	TGTGCCAGCAGCTTTCTCCCAGCGGTAGTCGACGAGCAGTACTTC	CASSFLPAVVDEQYF
TRBV20-1	.	TRBJ1-6	.	TGCAGTGCTAGTATCGGGCCAAGGGCTGCCTATAATTCACCCCTCCACTTT	CSASIGPRAAYNSPLHF
TRBV4-1	.	TRBJ2-3	.	TGCGCCAGCAGCCACCCGTTGGATACGCAGTATTTT	CASSHPLDTQYF